This T cell receptor beta chain was captured in a study of blood T cell repertoires in COVID-19. Here immunoSEQ multiplex PCR was the method, and the copy in TCRdb shows in-frame clones only, minus some. The sample shows approximately 130,000 clones, 75% to 90% of them seen only once. Germline CDR1 and CDR2: SNHLY and FYNNEI. This CDR3 has 13 amino acids. V lost 4 bases, J lost 12 bases, and 7 bases stayed unmatched. This chain joins TRBV2 and TRBJ1-4; 8 bases align to TRBD1. Sequencing input: peripheral blood. This TCR came from a human donor in a cohort sampled during active COVID-19. The CDR3 loop reads CASSVGQATELFF. The CDR3 coding sequence is TGTGCCAGCAGTGTGGGACAGGCGACAGAACTGTTTTTT.